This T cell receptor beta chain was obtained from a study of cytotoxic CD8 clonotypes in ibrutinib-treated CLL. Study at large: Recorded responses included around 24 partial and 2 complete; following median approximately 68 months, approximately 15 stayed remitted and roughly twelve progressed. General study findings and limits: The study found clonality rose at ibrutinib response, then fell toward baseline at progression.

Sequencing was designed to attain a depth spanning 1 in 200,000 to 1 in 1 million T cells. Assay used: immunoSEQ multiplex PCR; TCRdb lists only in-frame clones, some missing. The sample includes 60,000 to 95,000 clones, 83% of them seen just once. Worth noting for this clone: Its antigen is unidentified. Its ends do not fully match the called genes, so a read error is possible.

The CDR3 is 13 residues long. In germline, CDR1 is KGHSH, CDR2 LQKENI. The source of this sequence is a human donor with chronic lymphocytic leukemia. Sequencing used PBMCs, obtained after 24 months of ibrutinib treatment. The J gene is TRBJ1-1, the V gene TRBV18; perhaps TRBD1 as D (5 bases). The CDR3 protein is CASSPNTDTEAFF. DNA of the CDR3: TGTGCCAGCTCACCGAATACGGACACAGAAGCTTTCTTT.